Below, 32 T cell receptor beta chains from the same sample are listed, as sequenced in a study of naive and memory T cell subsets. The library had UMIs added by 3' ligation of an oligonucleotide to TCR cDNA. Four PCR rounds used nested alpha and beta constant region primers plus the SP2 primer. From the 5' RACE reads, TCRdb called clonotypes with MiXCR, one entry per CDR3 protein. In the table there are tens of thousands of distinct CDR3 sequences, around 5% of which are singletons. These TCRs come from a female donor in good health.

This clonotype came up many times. CDR3 DNA sequence: TGTGCCAGCAGCCATACTCACACTGAAGCTTTCTTT. This translates into CASSHTHTEAFF. This chain connects TRBV3-1 to TRBJ1-1; no definite D call. This CDR3 is built from 12 residues. Germline V gives CDR1 LGHDT, CDR2 YNNKEL (reference sequence). Trimming took 3 bases from V and 3 from J, leaving 5 bases between them.

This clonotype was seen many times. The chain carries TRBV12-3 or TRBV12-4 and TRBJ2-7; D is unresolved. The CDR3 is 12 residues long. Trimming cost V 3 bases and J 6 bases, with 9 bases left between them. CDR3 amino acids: CASSFTLGEQYF. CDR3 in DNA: TGTGCCAGCAGTTTTACCCTCGGCGAGCAGTACTTC.

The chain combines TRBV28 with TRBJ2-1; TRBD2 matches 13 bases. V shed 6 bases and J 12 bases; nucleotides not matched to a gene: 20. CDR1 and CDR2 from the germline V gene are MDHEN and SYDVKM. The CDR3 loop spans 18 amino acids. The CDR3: CASRTGAATSGRAEGQFF. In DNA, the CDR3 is TGTGCCAGCAGGACAGGGGCGGCTACTAGCGGGAGGGCCGAGGGGCAGTTCTTC.

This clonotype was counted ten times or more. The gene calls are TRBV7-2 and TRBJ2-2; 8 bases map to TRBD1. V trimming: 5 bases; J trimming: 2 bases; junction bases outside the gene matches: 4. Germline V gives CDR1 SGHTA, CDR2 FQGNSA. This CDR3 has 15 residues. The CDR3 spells CASSVDRGNTGELFF. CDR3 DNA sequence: TGTGCCAGCAGCGTTGACAGGGGAAACACCGGGGAGCTGTTTTTT.

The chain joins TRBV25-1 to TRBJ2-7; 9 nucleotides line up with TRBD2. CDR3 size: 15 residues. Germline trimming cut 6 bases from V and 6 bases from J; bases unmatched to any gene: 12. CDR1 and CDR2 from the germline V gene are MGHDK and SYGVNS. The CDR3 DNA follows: TGTGCCAGCAGCGCTGGTGGGGCGGGAGGGGTCGAGCAGTACTTC. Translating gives CASSAGGAGGVEQYF.

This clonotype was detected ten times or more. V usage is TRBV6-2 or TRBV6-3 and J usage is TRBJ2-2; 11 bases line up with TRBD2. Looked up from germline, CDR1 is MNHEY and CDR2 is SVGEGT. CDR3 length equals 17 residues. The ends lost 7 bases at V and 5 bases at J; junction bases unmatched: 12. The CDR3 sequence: CASTAKGLAEETGELFF. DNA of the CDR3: TGTGCCAGCACCGCAAAGGGACTAGCGGAGGAAACCGGGGAGCTGTTTTTT.

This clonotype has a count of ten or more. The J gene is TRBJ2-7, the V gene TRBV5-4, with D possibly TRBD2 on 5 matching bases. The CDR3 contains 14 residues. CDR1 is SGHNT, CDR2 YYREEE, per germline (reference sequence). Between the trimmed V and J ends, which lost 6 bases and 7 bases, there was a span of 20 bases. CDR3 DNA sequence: TGTGCCAGCAAAGGTTTCGGGGTCGGGCTGGAGCAGTACTTC. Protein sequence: CASKGFGVGLEQYF.

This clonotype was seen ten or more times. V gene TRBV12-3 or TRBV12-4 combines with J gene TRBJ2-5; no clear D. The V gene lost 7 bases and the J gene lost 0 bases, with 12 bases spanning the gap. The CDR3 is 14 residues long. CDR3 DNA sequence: TGTGCCAGCACCTCTCCCCCGCACCAAGAGACCCAGTACTTC. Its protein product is CASTSPPHQETQYF.

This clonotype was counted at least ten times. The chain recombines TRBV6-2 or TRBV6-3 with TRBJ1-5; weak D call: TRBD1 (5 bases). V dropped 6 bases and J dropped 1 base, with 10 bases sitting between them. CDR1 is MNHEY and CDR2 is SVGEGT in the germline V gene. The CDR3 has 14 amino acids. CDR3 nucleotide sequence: TGTGCCAGCAGCCGGGAGGGGAGCAATCAGCCCCAGCATTTT. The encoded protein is CASSREGSNQPQHF.

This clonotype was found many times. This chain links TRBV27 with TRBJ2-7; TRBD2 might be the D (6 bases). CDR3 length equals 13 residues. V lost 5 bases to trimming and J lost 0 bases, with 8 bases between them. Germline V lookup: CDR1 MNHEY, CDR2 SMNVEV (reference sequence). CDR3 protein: CASSDGGSYEQYF. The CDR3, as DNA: TGTGCCAGCAGTGACGGGGGCTCCTACGAGCAGTACTTC.

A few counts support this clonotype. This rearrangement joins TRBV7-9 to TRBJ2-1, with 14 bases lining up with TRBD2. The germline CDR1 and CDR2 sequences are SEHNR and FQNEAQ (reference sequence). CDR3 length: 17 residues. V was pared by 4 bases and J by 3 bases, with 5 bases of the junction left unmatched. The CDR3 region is CASSSGLAGALYNEQFF. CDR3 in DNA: TGTGCCAGCAGCTCGGGACTAGCGGGAGCTCTCTACAATGAGCAGTTCTTC.

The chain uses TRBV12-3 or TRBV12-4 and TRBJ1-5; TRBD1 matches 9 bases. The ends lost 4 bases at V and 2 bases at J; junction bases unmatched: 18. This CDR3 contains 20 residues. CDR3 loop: CASSSDQPGQGRIGNQPQHF. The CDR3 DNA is TGTGCCAGCAGTTCAGACCAACCGGGACAGGGAAGGATAGGCAATCAGCCCCAGCATTTT.

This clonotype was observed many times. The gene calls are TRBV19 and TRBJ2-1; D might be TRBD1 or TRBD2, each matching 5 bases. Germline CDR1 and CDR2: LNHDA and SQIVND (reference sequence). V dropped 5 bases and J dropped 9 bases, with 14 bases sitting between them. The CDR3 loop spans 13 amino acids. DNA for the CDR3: TGTGCCAGTAGTCCTTTATCCGGGACTGAGCAGTTCTTC. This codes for CASSPLSGTEQFF.

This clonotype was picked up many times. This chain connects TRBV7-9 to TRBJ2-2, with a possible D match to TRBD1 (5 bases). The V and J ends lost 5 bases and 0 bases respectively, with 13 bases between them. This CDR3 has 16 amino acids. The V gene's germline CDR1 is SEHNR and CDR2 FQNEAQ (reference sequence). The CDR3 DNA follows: TGTGCCAGCAGCCTCCAGGGAAACGCGAACACCGGGGAGCTGTTTTTT. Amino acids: CASSLQGNANTGELFF.

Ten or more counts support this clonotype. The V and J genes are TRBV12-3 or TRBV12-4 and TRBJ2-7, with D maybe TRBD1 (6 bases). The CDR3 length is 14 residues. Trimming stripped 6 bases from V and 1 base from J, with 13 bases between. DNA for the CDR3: TGTGCCAGCAGGAACACAGGGCGGTCCTACGAGCAGTACTTC. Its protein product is CASRNTGRSYEQYF.

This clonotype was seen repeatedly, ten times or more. The CDR3 sequence is CASSPSWEQFF. In nucleotides, the CDR3 is TGTGCCAGCAGTCCTAGCTGGGAGCAGTTCTTC. The chain recombines TRBV28 with TRBJ2-1, with D perhaps matching TRBD2 (5 bases). CDR1 and CDR2 from the germline V gene are MDHEN and SYDVKM. V dropped 5 bases and J dropped 10 bases, with 9 bases sitting between them. CDR3 length: 11 residues.

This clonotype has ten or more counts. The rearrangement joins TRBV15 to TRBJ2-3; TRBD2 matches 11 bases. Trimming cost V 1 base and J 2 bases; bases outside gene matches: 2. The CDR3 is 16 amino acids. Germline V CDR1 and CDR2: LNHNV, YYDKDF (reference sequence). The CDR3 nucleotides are TGTGCCACCAGCAGAGTGACTAGCGGGAACACAGATACGCAGTATTTT. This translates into CATSRVTSGNTDTQYF.

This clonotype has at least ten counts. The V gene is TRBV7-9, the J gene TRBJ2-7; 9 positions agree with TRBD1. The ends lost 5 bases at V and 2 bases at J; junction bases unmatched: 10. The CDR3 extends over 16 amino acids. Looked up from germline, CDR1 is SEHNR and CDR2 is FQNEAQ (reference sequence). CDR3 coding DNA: TGTGCCAGCAGCCAAGACCCGGGACAGGGCGCCTACGAGCAGTACTTC. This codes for CASSQDPGQGAYEQYF.

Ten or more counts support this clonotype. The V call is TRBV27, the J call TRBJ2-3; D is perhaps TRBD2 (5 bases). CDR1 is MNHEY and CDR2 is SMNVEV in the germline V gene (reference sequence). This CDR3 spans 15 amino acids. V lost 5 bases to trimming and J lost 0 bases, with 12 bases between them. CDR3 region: CASSVGKGSTDTQYF. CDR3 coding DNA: TGTGCCAGCAGTGTCGGGAAGGGCAGCACAGATACGCAGTATTTT.

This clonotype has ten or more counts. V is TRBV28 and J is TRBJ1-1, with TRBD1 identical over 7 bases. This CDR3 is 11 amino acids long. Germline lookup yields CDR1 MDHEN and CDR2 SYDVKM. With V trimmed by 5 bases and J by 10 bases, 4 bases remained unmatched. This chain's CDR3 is CASSADRVAFF. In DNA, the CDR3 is TGTGCCAGCAGTGCTGACAGGGTAGCTTTCTTT.

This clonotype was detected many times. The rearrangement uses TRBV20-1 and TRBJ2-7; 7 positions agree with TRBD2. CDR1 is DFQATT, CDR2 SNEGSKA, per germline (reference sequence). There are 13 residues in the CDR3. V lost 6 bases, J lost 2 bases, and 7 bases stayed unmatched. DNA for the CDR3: TGCAGTGCCTATAGCGGGTCCCCCTACGAGCAGTACTTC. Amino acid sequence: CSAYSGSPYEQYF.

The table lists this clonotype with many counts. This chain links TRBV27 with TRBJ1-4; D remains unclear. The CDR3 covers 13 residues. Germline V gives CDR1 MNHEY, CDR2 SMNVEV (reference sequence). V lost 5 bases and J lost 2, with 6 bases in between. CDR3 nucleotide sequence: TGTGCCAGCAGTATCCGGACTAATGAAAAACTGTTTTTT. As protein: CASSIRTNEKLFF.

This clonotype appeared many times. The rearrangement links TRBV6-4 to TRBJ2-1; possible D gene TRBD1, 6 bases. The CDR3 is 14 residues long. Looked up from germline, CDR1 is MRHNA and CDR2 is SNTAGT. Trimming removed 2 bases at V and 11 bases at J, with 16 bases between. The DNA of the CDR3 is TGTGCCAGCAGTGACGCGGCAGGGGTAACCCAGCAGTTCTTC. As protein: CASSDAAGVTQQFF.

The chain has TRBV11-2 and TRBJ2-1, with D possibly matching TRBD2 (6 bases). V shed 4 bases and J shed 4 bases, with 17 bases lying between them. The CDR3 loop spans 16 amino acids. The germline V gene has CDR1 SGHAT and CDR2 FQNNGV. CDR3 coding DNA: TGTGCCAGCAGCTCCTTAACTAGCAGAGTATACAATGAGCAGTTCTTC. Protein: CASSSLTSRVYNEQFF.

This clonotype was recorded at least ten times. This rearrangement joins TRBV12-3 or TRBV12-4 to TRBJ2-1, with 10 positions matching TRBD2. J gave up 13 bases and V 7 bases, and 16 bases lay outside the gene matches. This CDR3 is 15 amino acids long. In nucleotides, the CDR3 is TGTGCCAGCACCTTGACTAGCGGGCAAACCCCAGCTCAGTTCTTC. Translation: CASTLTSGQTPAQFF.

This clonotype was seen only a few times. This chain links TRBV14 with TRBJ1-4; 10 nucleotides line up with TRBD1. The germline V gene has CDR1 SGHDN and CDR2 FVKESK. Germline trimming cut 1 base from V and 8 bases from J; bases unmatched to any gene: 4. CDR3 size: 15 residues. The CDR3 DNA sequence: TGTGCCAGCAGCCAAGCGGGACAGGGGAAAGAAAAACTGTTTTTT. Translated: CASSQAGQGKEKLFF.

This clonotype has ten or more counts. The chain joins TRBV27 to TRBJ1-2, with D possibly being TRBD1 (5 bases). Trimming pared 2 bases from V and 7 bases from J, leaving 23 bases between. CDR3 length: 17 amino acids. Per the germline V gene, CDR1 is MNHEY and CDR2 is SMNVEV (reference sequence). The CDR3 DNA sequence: TGTGCCAGCAGTTTAAAAGCAGGGCCAGTTGCCTTCCGTGGCTACACCTTC. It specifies CASSLKAGPVAFRGYTF.

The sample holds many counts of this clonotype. Here the CDR3 DNA reads TGCAGCGTTGCAGGGGAAGAAGCTTTCTTT. Translating gives CSVAGEEAFF. The chain joins TRBV29-1 to TRBJ1-1; possibly TRBD1 for D (6 bases). CDR1 and CDR2 from the germline V gene are SQVTM and ANQGSEA. Trimming took off 4 bases at V and 8 bases at J, with 8 bases between the two ends. The CDR3 sequence is 10 residues long. Filled out from reference TRBV29-1 and TRBJ1-1, the complete variable domain reads SAVISQKPSRDICQRGTSLTIQCQVDSQVTMMFWYRQQPGQSLTLIATANQGSEATYESGFVIDKFPISRPNLTFSTLTVSNMSPEDSSIYLCSVAGEEAFFGQGTRLTVV.

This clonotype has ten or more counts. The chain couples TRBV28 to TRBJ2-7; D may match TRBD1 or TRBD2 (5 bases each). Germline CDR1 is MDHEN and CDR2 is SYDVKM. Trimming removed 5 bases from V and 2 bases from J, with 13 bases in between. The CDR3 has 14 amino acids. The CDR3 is CASSVSRDPYEQYF. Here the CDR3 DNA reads TGTGCCAGCAGTGTTAGCCGGGACCCCTACGAGCAGTACTTC.

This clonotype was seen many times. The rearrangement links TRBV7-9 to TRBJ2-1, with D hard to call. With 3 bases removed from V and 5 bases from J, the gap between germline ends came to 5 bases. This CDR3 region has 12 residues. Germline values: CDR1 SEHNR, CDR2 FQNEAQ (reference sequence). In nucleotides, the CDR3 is TGTGCCAGCAGCTTTGAGGACAATGAGCAGTTCTTC. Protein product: CASSFEDNEQFF.

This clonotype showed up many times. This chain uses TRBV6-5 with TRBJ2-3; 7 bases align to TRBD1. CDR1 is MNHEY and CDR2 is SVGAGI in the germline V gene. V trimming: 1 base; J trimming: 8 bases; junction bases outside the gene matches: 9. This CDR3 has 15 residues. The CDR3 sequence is CASSYLSVPGGTQYF. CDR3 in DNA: TGTGCCAGCAGTTACTTAAGCGTCCCAGGGGGTACGCAGTATTTT.

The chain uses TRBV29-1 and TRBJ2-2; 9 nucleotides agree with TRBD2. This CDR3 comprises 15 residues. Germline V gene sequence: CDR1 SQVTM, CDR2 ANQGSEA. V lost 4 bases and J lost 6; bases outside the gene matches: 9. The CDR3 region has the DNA TGCAGCGTTGGGGGCGGGAGGGCCTCGGCCGGGGAGCTGTTTTTT. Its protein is CSVGGGRASAGELFF.